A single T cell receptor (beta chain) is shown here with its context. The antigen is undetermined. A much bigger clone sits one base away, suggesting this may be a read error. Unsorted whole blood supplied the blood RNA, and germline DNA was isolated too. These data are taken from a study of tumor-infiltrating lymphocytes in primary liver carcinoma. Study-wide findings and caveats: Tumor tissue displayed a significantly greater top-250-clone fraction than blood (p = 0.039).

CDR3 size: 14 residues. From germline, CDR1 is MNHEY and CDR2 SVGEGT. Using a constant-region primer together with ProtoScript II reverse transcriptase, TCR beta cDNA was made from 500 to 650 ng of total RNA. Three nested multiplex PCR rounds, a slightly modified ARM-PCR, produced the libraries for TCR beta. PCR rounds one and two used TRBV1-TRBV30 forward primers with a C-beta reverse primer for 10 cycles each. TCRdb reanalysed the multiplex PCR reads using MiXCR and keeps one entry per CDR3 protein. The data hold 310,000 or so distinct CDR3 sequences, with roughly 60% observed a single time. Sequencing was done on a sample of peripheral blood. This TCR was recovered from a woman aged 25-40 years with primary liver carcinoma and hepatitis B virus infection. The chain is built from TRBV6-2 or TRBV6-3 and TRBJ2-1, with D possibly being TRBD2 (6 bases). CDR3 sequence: CASTLAGKGNEQSF. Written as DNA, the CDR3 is TGTGCCAGCACCTTGGCGGGGAAGGGCAATGAGCAGTCCTTC.